Below, 5 T cell receptor beta chains from the same sample are listed, as sequenced in a study of CD8+ T cells in alopecia areata. cDNA serving as the sequencing template came from extracted, reverse transcribed RNA. TCRdb's table, derived via immunoSEQ multiplex PCR, lists solely in-frame clones and lacks some. The sample contains 120,000 or so clones, roughly 57% of which appear only once. As for treatment: oral pan-JAK inhibitor, 5-10 mg twice daily. This sample comprised CD4+ T cells sorted from blood, obtained at week 4, from a patient treated with tofacitinib. The source of these receptors is a human donor with alopecia areata.

This clone was counted between two and nine times. The chain has TRBV19 and TRBJ1-1; no firm D call. The CDR3 is 16 amino acids. Deletions cut 5 bases from V and 0 bases from J, with 16 bases between. Germline CDR1 is LNHDA and CDR2 is SQIVND (reference sequence). The CDR3 nucleotides read TGTGCCAGTAGTCAAGGTCGGTACAGTATGAACACTGAAGCTTTCTTT. Protein sequence: CASSQGRYSMNTEAFF.

This clone was detected only a few times. The rearrangement links TRBV19 to TRBJ1-2, with 8 bases lining up with TRBD1. CDR1 and CDR2 from the germline V gene are LNHDA and SQIVND (reference sequence). V shed 2 bases and J 8 bases; nucleotides not matched to a gene: 4. There are 13 residues in the CDR3. CDR3 amino acids: CASSIRQGLGYTF. The CDR3 region has the DNA TGTGCCAGTAGTATACGACAGGGGCTGGGCTACACCTTC. Filled out from reference TRBV19 and TRBJ1-2, the complete variable domain reads DGGITQSPKYLFRKEGQNVTLSCEQNLNHDAMYWYRQDPGQGLRLIYYSQIVNDFQKGDIAEGYSVSREKKESFPLTVTSAQKNPTAFYLCASSIRQGLGYTFGSGTRLTVV.

The CDR3 DNA reads TGTGCCATCGCCCTAGACGGGGAGACCCAGTACTTC. Translated: CAIALDGETQYF. V and J are TRBV10-3 and TRBJ2-5, with D uncertain. V lost 8 bases to trimming and J lost 5 bases, with 12 bases between them. Germline V gene sequence: CDR1 ENHRY, CDR2 SYGVKD. This CDR3 is 12 amino acids long.

The V and J genes are TRBV6-5 and TRBJ2-3; D unresolved. Trimming took off 0 bases at V and 5 bases at J, with 9 bases between the two ends. Germline V gene data show CDR1 as MNHEY and CDR2 as SVGAGI. The CDR3 runs 14 residues. CDR3 bases: TGTGCCAGCAGTTACTCCCTTAGCTTAGATACGCAGTATTTT. As protein: CASSYSLSLDTQYF.

CDR3 in amino acids: CSAGTGDTQYF. Here the CDR3 DNA reads TGCAGTGCTGGGACCGGAGATACGCAGTATTTT. The V call is TRBV20-1, the J call TRBJ2-3; D is tentatively TRBD1 or TRBD2 (5 bases each). CDR3 length: 11 amino acids. Germline V gene sequence: CDR1 DFQATT, CDR2 SNEGSKA (reference sequence). V was trimmed by 5 bases and J by 5 bases, leaving 8 bases between them.